Listed here is a single T cell receptor (beta chain). Its specificity is unknown. This record belongs to a study of intratumoral heterogeneity in liver cancer. Each tumour sample represents a distinct, spatially separated region of the hepatocellular carcinoma nodule. No macroscopic necrosis or hemorrhage was seen in sampled areas. TCRdb's copy holds only in-frame clones and misses some; the assay was immunoSEQ multiplex PCR. The repertoire holds about 2,800 clones, 65% to 75% seen once, with roughly 50% in the top ten. Study-level findings and limits: Tumor-infiltrating lymphocyte representation was acknowledged to be under-sampled.

This clonotype originated in a woman aged 70-85 years with hepatocellular carcinoma. Sequenced material: tumor tissue, taken before any cancer treatment.

In DNA, the CDR3 is TGTGCCAGCAGTCCCTCCGAGCGGGGACCCTACGAGCAGTACTTC. This translates into CASSPSERGPYEQYF. The V and J genes are TRBV6-6 and TRBJ2-7; TRBD2 matches 7 bases. The CDR3 runs 15 residues. V was clipped by 5 bases and J by 2 bases; unmatched bases: 9. CDR1 is MNHNY and CDR2 is SVGAGI in the germline V gene (reference sequence).